This TCR beta chain was sequenced in a study of early T cells in non-severe SARS-CoV-2 infection. The CDR3 extends over 15 amino acids. CDR1 is DFQATT and CDR2 is SNEGSKA in the germline V gene (reference sequence). Trimming cost V 6 bases and J 5 bases; bases outside gene matches: 14. Tagging with unique molecular identifiers was applied to individual cDNA molecules. TCRdb reprocessed the 5' RACE reads with MiXCR, giving one entry per CDR3 protein. Of just under 65,000 distinct CDR3 sequences in the sample, 7% to 10% were seen once. This clonotype was picked up a small number of times. The receptor comes from an adult who was a healthcare worker with PCR-confirmed SARS-CoV-2 infection or an uninfected control (not recorded which). The sample consisted of whole blood, taken at baseline. V and J are TRBV20-1 and TRBJ2-7, with 9 bases lining up with TRBD2. CDR3 nucleotide sequence: TGCAGTGCCCCTCCTCGGAGCGGGAGGAGGGACGAGCAGTACTTC. This translates into CSAPPRSGRRDEQYF.